The 15 T cell receptor beta chains in this list originate from one sample, sequenced in a study of shared T cell receptors in the human thymus. Only in-frame clones appear in the TCRdb table, and some are missing; sequencing was by immunoSEQ multiplex PCR. The sample contains 650,000 to 950,000 clones, 80% to 90% of which appear only once. This same sample was also part of a study on human thymus T cells.

The sample consisted of thymocytes. These receptor sequences come from a girl under two years old with a congenital heart defect.

The chain carries TRBV28 and TRBJ2-7; 8 bases align to TRBD1. V was pared by 5 bases and J by 3 bases, with 9 bases of the junction left unmatched. The CDR3 is 15 residues long. The germline CDR1 and CDR2 sequences are MDHEN and SYDVKM. The DNA of the CDR3 is TGTGCCAGCAGTGGACGGGACAGGACATTCTACGAGCAGTACTTC. This sequence encodes CASSGRDRTFYEQYF.

The rearrangement joins TRBV30 to TRBJ2-5, with 7 nucleotides matching TRBD2. The CDR3 is 19 residues long. The V and J ends lost 2 bases and 4 bases, in that order; junction bases with no gene match: 22. Germline CDR1 is GTSNPN and CDR2 is SVGIG (reference sequence). The CDR3 sequence: CAWSPTQTPVGGGGETQYF. The CDR3 nucleotides are TGTGCCTGGAGTCCCACACAGACTCCGGTTGGGGGGGGAGGAGAGACCCAGTACTTC.

The chain has TRBV10-1 and TRBJ2-7, with 7 nucleotides matching TRBD1. Germline CDR1 and CDR2: WNHNN and SYGVQD (reference sequence). The V and J ends lost 4 bases and 2 bases, in that order; junction bases with no gene match: 17. The CDR3 runs 18 residues. The CDR3 sequence: CASSASPGWDRPPYEQYF. CDR3 DNA sequence: TGCGCCAGCAGTGCCTCACCAGGATGGGACAGACCGCCCTACGAGCAGTACTTC.

This clone appeared a single time. The chain uses TRBV4-3 and TRBJ2-3; TRBD2 agrees at 10 bases. Germline V gene sequence: CDR1 LGHNA, CDR2 YSLEER. CDR3 length: 15 amino acids. The V and J ends lost 3 bases and 1 base, in that order; junction bases with no gene match: 1. The CDR3, as DNA: TGCGCCAGCAGCCATAGCGGGGGGTGCACAGATACGCAGTATTTT. Protein product: CASSHSGGCTDTQYF.

The V call is TRBV5-5, the J call TRBJ1-3, with D perhaps TRBD1 (5 bases). Trimming stripped 2 bases from V and 1 base from J, with 13 bases between. CDR3 length: 16 residues. Germline CDR1 reads SGHKS; CDR2 reads YYEKEE (reference sequence). This chain's CDR3 is CASSFSERGSGNTIYF. The CDR3 coding sequence is TGTGCCAGCAGCTTTTCGGAAAGGGGTTCTGGAAACACCATATATTTT.

The V gene is TRBV15, the J gene TRBJ1-6, with TRBD1 matching over 8 bases. The CDR3 is 18 amino acids. The V gene's germline CDR1 is LNHNV and CDR2 YYDKDF (reference sequence). Losses at the gene ends were 3 bases for V and 7 bases for J; bases not matched to a gene: 14. In DNA, the CDR3 is TGTGCCACCAGCAGGAACAGGGGGGTCCCCCGGTGGAATTCACCCCTCCACTTT. It specifies CATSRNRGVPRWNSPLHF.

The chain combines TRBV4-3 with TRBJ1-1; 7 bases align to TRBD1. There are 16 residues in the CDR3. Germline CDR1 reads LGHNA; CDR2 reads YSLEER. Trimming removed 2 bases from V and 1 base from J; junction bases left unmatched: 7. Here the CDR3 reads CASSQQDDRANTEAFF. Here the CDR3 DNA reads TGCGCCAGCAGCCAACAAGACGACAGGGCGAACACTGAAGCTTTCTTT.

The V gene is TRBV6-6, the J gene TRBJ1-2; 9 bases are a match to TRBD1. Germline V gene lookup returns CDR1 MNHNY and CDR2 SVGAGI (reference sequence). After removal of 6 bases from V and 8 bases from J, the junction contained 10 bases not matched to a gene. CDR3 size: 14 residues. The CDR3 DNA reads as TGTGCCAGCAGCGAACCAGGAGGGACAGGGGGCTACACCTTC. This codes for CASSEPGGTGGYTF.

The gene calls are TRBV7-9 and TRBJ1-2, with D possibly TRBD1 on 5 matching bases. The CDR3 runs to 15 residues. The ends were cut back, 5 bases at V and 9 bases at J, with 22 bases in the middle. CDR1 and CDR2 (germline): SEHNR, FQNEAQ (reference sequence). The CDR3, as DNA: TGTGCCAGCAGCCAGGCCGAGGAGGGGAGGAATAGCTACACCTTC. Translating it yields CASSQAEEGRNSYTF.

The rearrangement uses TRBV19 and TRBJ2-7; perhaps TRBD2 as D (6 bases). The V end was cut by 4 bases, the J end by 5 bases, with 24 bases between. Looked up from germline, CDR1 is LNHDA and CDR2 is SQIVND (reference sequence). The CDR3 runs 17 residues. CDR3 sequence (DNA): TGTGCCAGTAGTAGGAGGCACCGGGAGTCTGGTCGGGACGAGCAGTACTTC. Encoded protein: CASSRRHRESGRDEQYF.

This sequence joins TRBV27 and TRBJ2-5; D call uncertain. Looked up from germline, CDR1 is MNHEY and CDR2 is SMNVEV (reference sequence). Trimming took 7 bases from V and 5 from J, leaving 14 bases between them. The CDR3 runs 13 residues. Here the CDR3 DNA reads TGTGCCAGCACCCCCAAGGCCGGGGAGACCCAGTACTTC. It is translated as CASTPKAGETQYF.

This clone was seen a handful of times. J is TRBJ2-7 and V is TRBV7-9, with TRBD1 matching over 9 bases. CDR3 length: 19 residues. Looked up from germline, CDR1 is SEHNR and CDR2 is FQNEAQ (reference sequence). The J segment lost 3 bases and the V segment lost 0 bases, leaving 15 bases of the junction unmatched. CDR3 sequence (DNA): TGTGCCAGCAGCTTAGCGCTCTACAGGGGGCATCTATCAATCTACGAGCAGTACTTC. Encoded protein: CASSLALYRGHLSIYEQYF.

The chain joins TRBV7-8 to TRBJ1-2, with D possibly matching TRBD1 (5 bases). Germline V gives CDR1 SGHVS, CDR2 FQNEAQ. The CDR3 runs to 14 residues. The germline V and J ends were trimmed by 5 bases and 2 bases, with 12 bases remaining between them. DNA of the CDR3: TGTGCCAGCAGCAGTCGGCAGGGCAACTATGGCTACACCTTC. Translated, it gives CASSSRQGNYGYTF.

The rearrangement joins TRBV5-1 to TRBJ1-2; tentatively, D is TRBD1 (6 bases). There are 14 residues in the CDR3. Germline CDR1 SGHRS, CDR2 YFSETQ. The V gene lost 0 bases and the J gene lost 6 bases, with 12 bases spanning the gap. This chain's CDR3 is CASSLAQGMHGYTF. Here the CDR3 DNA reads TGCGCCAGCAGCTTGGCACAGGGTATGCATGGCTACACCTTC.

V is TRBV4-3 and J is TRBJ2-7; TRBD1 aligns across 8 bases. The CDR3 extends over 14 amino acids. The germline gives CDR1 LGHNA, CDR2 YSLEER. The junction had 7 bases not matched to a gene; V was cut back by 6 bases and J by 3 bases. In nucleotides, the CDR3 is TGCGCCAGCAGGATAGGGGACAGGCTCTACGAGCAGTACTTC. This translates into CASRIGDRLYEQYF.